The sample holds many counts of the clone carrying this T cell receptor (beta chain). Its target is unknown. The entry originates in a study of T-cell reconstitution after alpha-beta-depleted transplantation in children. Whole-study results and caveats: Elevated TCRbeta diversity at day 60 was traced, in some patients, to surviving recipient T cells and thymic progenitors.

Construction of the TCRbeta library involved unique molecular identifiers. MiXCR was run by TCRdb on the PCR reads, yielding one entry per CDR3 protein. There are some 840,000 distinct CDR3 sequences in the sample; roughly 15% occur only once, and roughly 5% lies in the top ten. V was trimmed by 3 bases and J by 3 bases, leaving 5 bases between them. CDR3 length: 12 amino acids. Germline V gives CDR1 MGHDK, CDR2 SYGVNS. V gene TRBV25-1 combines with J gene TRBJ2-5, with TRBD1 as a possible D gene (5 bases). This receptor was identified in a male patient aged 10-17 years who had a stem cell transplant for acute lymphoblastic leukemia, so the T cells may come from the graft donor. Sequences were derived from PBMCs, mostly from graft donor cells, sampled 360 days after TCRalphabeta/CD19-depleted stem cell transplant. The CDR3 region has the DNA TGTGCCAGCAGTGACAGGGAAGAGACCCAGTACTTC. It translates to CASSDREETQYF. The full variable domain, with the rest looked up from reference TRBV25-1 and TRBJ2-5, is EADIYQTPRYLVIGTGKKITLECSQTMGHDKMYWYQQDPGMELHLIHYSYGVNSTEKGDLSSESTVSRIRTEHFPLTLESARPSHTSQYLCASSDREETQYFGPGTRLLVL.